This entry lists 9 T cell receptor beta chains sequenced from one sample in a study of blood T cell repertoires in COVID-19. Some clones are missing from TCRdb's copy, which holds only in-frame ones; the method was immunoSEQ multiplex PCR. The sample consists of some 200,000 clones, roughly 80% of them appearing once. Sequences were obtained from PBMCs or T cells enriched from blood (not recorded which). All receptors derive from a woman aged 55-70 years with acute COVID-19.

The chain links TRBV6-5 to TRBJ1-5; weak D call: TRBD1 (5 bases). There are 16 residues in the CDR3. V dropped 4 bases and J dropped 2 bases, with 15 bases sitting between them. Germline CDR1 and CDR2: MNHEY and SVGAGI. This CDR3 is CASSSPQGPGNQPQHF. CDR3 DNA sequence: TGTGCCAGCAGTTCCCCCCAGGGCCCGGGCAATCAGCCCCAGCATTTT.

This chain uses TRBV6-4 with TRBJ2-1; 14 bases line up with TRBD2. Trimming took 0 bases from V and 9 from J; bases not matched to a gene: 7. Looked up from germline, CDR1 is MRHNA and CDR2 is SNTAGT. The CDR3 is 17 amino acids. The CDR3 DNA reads TGTGCCAGCAGTGACTCAGAGACTAGCGGGGGGGCAAGTGAGCAGTTCTTC. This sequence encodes CASSDSETSGGASEQFF.

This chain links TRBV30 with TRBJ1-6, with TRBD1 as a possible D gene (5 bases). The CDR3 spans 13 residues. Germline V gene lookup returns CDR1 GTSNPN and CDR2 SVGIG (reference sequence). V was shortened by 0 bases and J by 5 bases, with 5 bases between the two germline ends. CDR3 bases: TGTGCCTGGAGTGTGGGGCATAATTCACCCCTCCACTTT. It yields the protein CAWSVGHNSPLHF.

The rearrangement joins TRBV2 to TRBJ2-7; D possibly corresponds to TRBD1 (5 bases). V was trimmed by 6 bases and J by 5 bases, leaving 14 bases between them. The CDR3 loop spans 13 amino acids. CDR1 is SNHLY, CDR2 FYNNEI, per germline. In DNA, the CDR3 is TGTGCCAGCAGGAGGTGGCAGGGAAACGAGCAGTACTTC. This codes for CASRRWQGNEQYF.

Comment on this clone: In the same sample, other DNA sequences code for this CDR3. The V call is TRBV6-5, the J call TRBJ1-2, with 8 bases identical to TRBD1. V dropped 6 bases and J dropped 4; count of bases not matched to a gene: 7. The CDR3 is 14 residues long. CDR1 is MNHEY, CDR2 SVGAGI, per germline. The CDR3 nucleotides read TGTGCCAGCAGACCCCCCGGGACAGGCTATGGCTACACCTTC. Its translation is CASRPPGTGYGYTF.

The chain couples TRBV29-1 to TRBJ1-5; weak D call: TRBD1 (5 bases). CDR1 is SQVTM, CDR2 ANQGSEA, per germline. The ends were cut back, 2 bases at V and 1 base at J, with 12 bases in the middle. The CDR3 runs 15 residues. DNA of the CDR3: TGCAGCGTTGAAACACAGGCGGGGAGCAATCAGCCCCAGCATTTT. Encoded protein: CSVETQAGSNQPQHF.

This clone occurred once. Here the CDR3 reads CASSQDLPGTGELFF. DNA of the CDR3: TGTGCCAGCAGCCAAGATCTTCCAGGCACCGGGGAGCTGTTTTTT. The V call is TRBV14, the J call TRBJ2-2; D ambiguous. The CDR3 totals 15 residues. Germline CDR1 is SGHDN and CDR2 is FVKESK. Trimming stripped 0 bases from V and 4 bases from J, with 9 bases between.

The CDR3 nucleotides read TGTGCCGTAGACGGGACAGGCCCCACAGATACGCAGTATTTT. Translating gives CAVDGTGPTDTQYF. The rearrangement links TRBV24-1 to TRBJ2-3, with 8 nucleotides matching TRBD1. Germline CDR1 and CDR2: KGHDR and SFDVKD. This CDR3 contains 14 residues. V lost 12 bases, J lost 2 bases, and 9 bases stayed unmatched.

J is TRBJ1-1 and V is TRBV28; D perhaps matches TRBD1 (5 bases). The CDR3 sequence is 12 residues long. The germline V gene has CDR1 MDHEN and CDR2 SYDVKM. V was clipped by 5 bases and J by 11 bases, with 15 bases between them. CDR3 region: CASSIRQSHAFF. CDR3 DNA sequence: TGTGCCAGCAGTATCAGACAGAGCCATGCTTTCTTT.